The 26 T cell receptor beta chains given below trace back to one sample, sequenced in a study of Tregs in tolerant kidney transplant recipients. Sequenced by immunoSEQ multiplex PCR; TCRdb stores in-frame clones only, minus some. The table lists some 62,000 clones, 95% to 98% of them singletons, with 0.34% in the top ten. Sample: Tregs from blood, taken before the transplant. The receptors derive from a human donor who received a combined kidney and bone marrow transplant.

The chain links TRBV11-1 to TRBJ2-1; 8 bases fit TRBD1. CDR1 and CDR2 from the germline V gene are SGHAT and FQDESV (reference sequence). Trimming at V came to 1 base and at J to 2 bases, leaving 4 bases not matched to a gene. The CDR3 loop spans 16 amino acids. For the CDR3, the DNA is TGTGCCAGCAGCTTAGGGACAGGGTGGGCCTACAATGAGCAGTTCTTC. Its protein product is CASSLGTGWAYNEQFF.

This sequence joins TRBV5-4 and TRBJ2-7; D is perhaps TRBD2 (7 bases). Trimming removed 0 bases at V and 2 bases at J, with 12 bases between. Germline V lookup: CDR1 SGHNT, CDR2 YYREEE (reference sequence). The CDR3 has 15 amino acids. The CDR3 coding sequence is TGTGCCAGCAGCTTGGAAGGGGGGGGGCCCTACGAGCAGTACTTC. It specifies CASSLEGGGPYEQYF.

V gene TRBV11-3 combines with J gene TRBJ1-1, with 10 bases aligning to TRBD1. The CDR3 has 14 residues. V dropped 5 bases and J dropped 6; count of bases not matched to a gene: 6. Germline V gene lookup returns CDR1 SGHNT and CDR2 YENEEA. DNA for the CDR3: TGTGCCAGCAGCGCGAAGACAGGGGGCTCTGAAGCTTTCTTT. Protein: CASSAKTGGSEAFF.

The chain employs TRBV7-8 and TRBJ2-4, with 7 bases aligning to TRBD2. Trimming removed 4 bases from V and 3 bases from J; junction bases left unmatched: 9. Per the germline V gene, CDR1 is SGHVS and CDR2 is FQNEAQ. The CDR3 runs 16 residues. This chain's CDR3 is CASSSLAGVIKNIQYF. CDR3 in DNA: TGTGCCAGCAGCTCCCTGGCGGGGGTCATCAAAAACATTCAGTACTTC.

This sequence joins TRBV7-2 and TRBJ2-7; D unresolved. Germline values: CDR1 SGHTA, CDR2 FQGNSA. The germline V and J ends were trimmed by 2 bases and 3 bases, with 5 bases remaining between them. CDR3 length equals 12 residues. In nucleotides, the CDR3 is TGTGCCAGCAGCTTAATCAGCTACGAGCAGTACTTC. Its translation: CASSLISYEQYF.

The chain is built from TRBV7-9 and TRBJ1-2, with D possibly matching TRBD1 (5 bases). The CDR3 is made up of 11 amino acids. V lost 6 bases and J lost 7, with 9 bases in between. In germline, CDR1 is SEHNR, CDR2 FQNEAQ (reference sequence). This chain's CDR3 is CASSGGVGYTF. CDR3 nucleotide sequence: TGTGCCAGCAGTGGGGGGGTTGGCTACACCTTC.

The rearrangement uses TRBV9 and TRBJ1-2; 7 nucleotides match TRBD1. V trimming: 0 bases; J trimming: 6 bases; junction bases outside the gene matches: 2. This CDR3 contains 13 residues. Germline V gene data show CDR1 as SGDLS and CDR2 as YYNGEE. CDR3 in DNA: TGTGCCAGCAGCGTAGCTCAGGGGGATGGCTACACCTTC. Amino acids: CASSVAQGDGYTF.

The V gene is TRBV29-1, the J gene TRBJ2-1, with D maybe TRBD1 (5 bases). The CDR3 is 15 amino acids. V lost 8 bases and J lost 0, with 17 bases in between. Germline CDR1 reads SQVTM; CDR2 reads ANQGSEA. The CDR3 reads CSHHKTAHSYNEQFF. The CDR3 DNA is TGCAGCCACCATAAGACAGCCCACTCCTACAATGAGCAGTTCTTC.

This clone has a single count. The chain uses TRBV19 and TRBJ2-4; 7 nucleotides line up with TRBD2. The CDR3 contains 15 residues. Trimming took 1 base from V and 5 from J; bases not matched to a gene: 5. Per the germline V gene, CDR1 is LNHDA and CDR2 is SQIVND (reference sequence). The CDR3 protein is CASSIVGGPQNIQYF. CDR3 DNA: TGTGCCAGTAGTATAGTGGGAGGGCCTCAAAACATTCAGTACTTC.

V usage is TRBV9 and J usage is TRBJ2-1, with D tentatively TRBD1 (5 bases). The V end was cut by 2 bases, the J end by 1 base, with 10 bases between. The CDR3 is 15 residues long. The germline V gene encodes CDR1 SGDLS and CDR2 YYNGEE. The CDR3 loop reads CASSVGPNSYNEQFF. In nucleotides, the CDR3 is TGTGCCAGCAGCGTGGGGCCTAATTCCTACAATGAGCAGTTCTTC.

The sample holds a few counts of this clone. The J gene is TRBJ1-1, the V gene TRBV10-1; unclear D gene. In germline, CDR1 is WNHNN, CDR2 SYGVQD (reference sequence). CDR3 size: 16 residues. Trimming left V 0 bases short and J 1 base short, with 12 bases between. DNA of the CDR3: TGCGCCAGCAGTGAGTCTACCATACCGCGGAACACTGAAGCTTTCTTT. It codes for CASSESTIPRNTEAFF.

The DNA of the CDR3 is TGCGCCAGCAGCTTGGGAGCGGGGGAGCCTAATGAAAAACTGTTTTTT. Protein: CASSLGAGEPNEKLFF. This chain uses TRBV5-1 with TRBJ1-4; maybe TRBD1 (5 bases). The ends were cut back, 0 bases at V and 3 bases at J, with 12 bases in the middle. Germline V gene data show CDR1 as SGHRS and CDR2 as YFSETQ. This CDR3 spans 16 amino acids.

The chain recombines TRBV6-5 with TRBJ2-5; D is possibly TRBD2 (5 bases). The J call is doubtful: the DNA matches TRBJ2-7 better. The CDR3 has 13 residues. CDR1 is MNHEY and CDR2 is SVGAGI in the germline V gene. Here the CDR3 reads CASSERRTYEQYF. The CDR3 region has the DNA TGTGCCAGCAGTGAACGGAGGACCTACGAGCAGTACTTC.

The chain combines TRBV7-2 with TRBJ2-7; D not certain. The germline V gene encodes CDR1 SGHTA and CDR2 FQGNSA. The CDR3 covers 16 residues. V was clipped by 4 bases and J by 2 bases, with 18 bases between them. CDR3 sequence reads: CASSSSDSSRPYEQYF. The CDR3 nucleotides read TGTGCCAGCAGCTCCTCTGACTCCTCTCGGCCCTACGAGCAGTACTTC.

In nucleotides, the CDR3 is TGTGCCAGCAGGCGAGGGGGCGCGTTCACTGAAGCTTTCTTT. Translation: CASRRGGAFTEAFF. The chain has TRBV27 and TRBJ1-1; the match to TRBD1 covers 7 bases. Germline V gene lookup returns CDR1 MNHEY and CDR2 SMNVEV (reference sequence). Trimming removed 6 bases from V and 4 bases from J; junction bases left unmatched: 8. CDR3 size: 14 residues.

The rearrangement links TRBV11-2 to TRBJ2-1; 10 bases are shared with TRBD2. From germline, CDR1 is SGHAT and CDR2 FQNNGV. The junction had 4 bases not matched to a gene; V was cut back by 3 bases and J by 5 bases. This CDR3 contains 15 residues. DNA of the CDR3: TGTGCCAGCAGCTTTAGCGGGAGGCGACACAATGAGCAGTTCTTC. Encoded protein: CASSFSGRRHNEQFF.

This clone occurred once. The V call is TRBV30, the J call TRBJ1-6, with D possibly being TRBD1 (5 bases). CDR3 length: 14 residues. V gave up 8 bases and J gave up 4 bases, with 15 bases separating them. Germline V lookup: CDR1 GTSNPN, CDR2 SVGIG (reference sequence). CDR3 coding DNA: TGTGCCGGGGCGCACGGAGAATATAATTCACCCCTCCACTTT. It codes for CAGAHGEYNSPLHF.

V and J are TRBV27 and TRBJ2-2; 9 positions agree with TRBD1. The CDR3 totals 16 residues. Germline trimming cut 4 bases from V and 4 bases from J; bases unmatched to any gene: 7. Germline loops: CDR1 MNHEY, CDR2 SMNVEV (reference sequence). The CDR3 is CASSSRQGGGTGELFF. The CDR3 region has the DNA TGTGCCAGCAGTTCTAGACAGGGGGGGGGCACCGGGGAGCTGTTTTTT.

V gene TRBV10-3 combines with J gene TRBJ2-7, with a weak D call TRBD1 (6 bases). The CDR3 spans 12 residues. Germline-derived CDR1 and CDR2 are ENHRY and SYGVKD. The V end was cut by 10 bases, the J end by 1 base, with 11 bases between. The CDR3 region has the DNA TGTGCCACTTCACAGGGATCCTACGAGCAGTACTTC. Translation: CATSQGSYEQYF.

The chain uses TRBV9 and TRBJ2-3, with 7 bases matching TRBD2. In germline, CDR1 is SGDLS, CDR2 YYNGEE. The CDR3 is made up of 16 amino acids. V lost 0 bases to trimming and J lost 2 bases; unmatched junction nucleotides: 6. CDR3 sequence reads: CASSVGLADSTDTQYF. The DNA of the CDR3 is TGTGCCAGCAGCGTAGGGCTAGCGGATTCCACAGATACGCAGTATTTT. The full variable domain, rest sourced from reference TRBV9 and TRBJ2-3, is DSGVTQTPKHLITATGQRVTLRCSPRSGDLSVYWYQQSLDQGLQFLIQYYNGEERAKGNILERFSAQQFPDLHSELNLSSLELGDSALYFCASSVGLADSTDTQYFGPGTRLTVL.

The V and J genes are TRBV19 and TRBJ1-2; 8 positions agree with TRBD1. Germline V gene data show CDR1 as LNHDA and CDR2 as SQIVND (reference sequence). CDR3 length equals 15 residues. Unmatched junction bases numbered 14, after V lost 6 bases and J lost 8 bases. CDR3 DNA: TGTGCCAGTAGCCACAGGACAGGGTTCGTGGAGGGCTACACCTTC. Translated: CASSHRTGFVEGYTF.

The sample holds one count of this clone. The CDR3 protein is CASSSPAQGQGAYNEQFF. The CDR3, as DNA: TGTGCCAGCAGCTCGCCCGCCCAGGGACAGGGGGCGTACAATGAGCAGTTCTTC. V and J are TRBV5-4 and TRBJ2-1; the match to TRBD1 covers 12 bases. Per the germline V gene, CDR1 is SGHNT and CDR2 is YYREEE (reference sequence). The V and J ends lost 3 bases and 4 bases, in that order; junction bases with no gene match: 11. There are 18 residues in the CDR3.

The chain couples TRBV4-3 to TRBJ1-6, with D possibly TRBD1 on 6 matching bases. CDR1 and CDR2 from the germline V gene are LGHNA and YSLEER. The CDR3 is made up of 15 amino acids. Deletions cut 1 base from V and 7 bases from J, with 11 bases between. CDR3 DNA: TGCGCCAGCAGCCAAGGGGGAACAGGGAATTCACCCCTCCACTTT. As protein: CASSQGGTGNSPLHF.

J is TRBJ1-2 and V is TRBV29-1; perhaps TRBD1 as D (6 bases). Germline-derived CDR1 and CDR2 are SQVTM and ANQGSEA. The ends were cut back, 4 bases at V and 5 bases at J, with 11 bases in the middle. This CDR3 spans 12 amino acids. In DNA, the CDR3 is TGCAGCGTTGTTACCGGACAGTATGGCTACACCTTC. The encoded protein is CSVVTGQYGYTF.

This sequence joins TRBV7-2 and TRBJ2-7; TRBD2 is a possible D gene (5 bases). CDR3 size: 16 residues. Trimming cost V 1 base and J 0 bases, with 13 bases left between them. Germline V gene lookup returns CDR1 SGHTA and CDR2 FQGNSA. In DNA, the CDR3 is TGTGCCAGCAGCTTAGTCTCTAGCCTAAGCTCCTACGAGCAGTACTTC. Protein: CASSLVSSLSSYEQYF.

The chain recombines TRBV28 with TRBJ2-1; no clear D. The germline gives CDR1 MDHEN, CDR2 SYDVKM. The germline V and J ends were trimmed by 3 bases and 15 bases, with 18 bases remaining between them. CDR3 length equals 13 residues. This CDR3 is CASSFPGFSQSFF. For the CDR3, the DNA is TGTGCCAGCAGTTTTCCCGGGTTTAGCCAGTCGTTCTTC. The complete variable domain, with remaining parts taken from reference TRBV28 and TRBJ2-1, reads DVKVTQSSRYLVKRTGEKVFLECVQDMDHENMFWYRQDPGLGLRLIYFSYDVKMKEKGDIPEGYSVSREKKERFSLILESASTNQTSMYLCASSFPGFSQSFFGPGTRLTVL.